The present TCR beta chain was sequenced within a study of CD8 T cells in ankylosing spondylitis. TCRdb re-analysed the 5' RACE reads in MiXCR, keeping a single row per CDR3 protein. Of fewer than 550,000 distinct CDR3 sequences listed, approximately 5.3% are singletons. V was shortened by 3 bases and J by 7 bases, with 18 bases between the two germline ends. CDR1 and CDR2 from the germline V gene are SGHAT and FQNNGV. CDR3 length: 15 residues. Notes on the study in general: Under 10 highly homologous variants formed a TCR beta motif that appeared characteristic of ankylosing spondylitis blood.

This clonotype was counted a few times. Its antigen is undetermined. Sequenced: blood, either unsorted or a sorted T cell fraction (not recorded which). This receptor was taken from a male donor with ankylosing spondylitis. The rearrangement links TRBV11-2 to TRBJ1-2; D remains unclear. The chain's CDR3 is CASSLPLRLRGGYTF. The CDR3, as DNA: TGTGCCAGCAGCTTGCCCCTTAGGCTGCGCGGTGGCTACACCTTC. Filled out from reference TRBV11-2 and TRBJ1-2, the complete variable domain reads EAGVAQSPRYKIIEKRQSVAFWCNPISGHATLYWYQQILGQGPKLLIQFQNNGVVDDSQLPKDRFSAERLKGVDSTLKIQPAKLEDSAVYLCASSLPLRLRGGYTFGSGTRLTVV.